The TCR beta chain described here comes from a study of monozygotic twins with inflammatory bowel disease. General study findings and limits: Distinction of different T cell subtypes was not possible. IBD patients exhibited fewer clonotypes shared with other individuals than healthy twins, particularly with disease activity.

A remark on this clonotype: Its antigen is still unknown.

Blood samples measuring more than 2 ml were taken per donor. Investigators extracted total RNA from whole blood and did not sort T cells. Following a re-call of the 5' RACE reads, TCRdb has one entry per CDR3 protein and lacks DNA. The sample table sets out some 300,000 distinct CDR3 sequences. There are 16 residues in the CDR3. Germline CDR1 reads SGHAT; CDR2 reads FQNNGV. V and J are TRBV11-2 and TRBJ2-1; TCRdb's assignment of TRBD2 cannot be checked, as there is no DNA. The sequencing sample was made of blood. The clonotype originates from a human donor with ulcerative colitis or Crohn's disease, or a healthy co-twin of an affected twin (not recorded which). This CDR3 reads CASRSPGTSGLNEQFF.